Listed below are T cell receptor beta chains from one sample, sequenced in a study of cytomegalovirus exposure and HLA in healthy donors. Using immunoSEQ multiplex PCR, the repertoire was profiled, and TCRdb retains in-frame clones only, with some absent. Among roughly 140,000 clones listed, around 77% were seen once. Sequenced: PBMCs. Every receptor here comes from a young man in good health and CMV-seronegative. Each CDR3 is given with its conserved first and last residue. D genes are given only for firm matches. Expanded clones are given a class, and other clones once, few, many or no size at all.

DNA: TGTGCCAGCAGACCACAGGGGAACTACGAGCAGTACTTC; CDR3: CASRPQGNYEQYF; D: TRBD1; size: .; V: TRBV2; J: TRBJ2-7
DNA: TGTGCCAGCAGCTTGGCGGCAGGGGCCTCATTAATGAACACTGAAGCTTTCTTT; CDR3: CASSLAAGASLMNTEAFF; D: .; size: .; V: TRBV5-8; J: TRBJ1-1
DNA: TGTGCCAGCAGTTTATGGACTAGCAGCTACGAGCAGTACTTC; CDR3: CASSLWTSSYEQYF; D: TRBD2; size: .; V: TRBV28; J: TRBJ2-7
DNA: TGTGCCAGCAGCCTAGCGGGAGGTACAGATACGCAGTATTTT; CDR3: CASSLAGGTDTQYF; D: TRBD2; size: .; V: TRBV28; J: TRBJ2-3
DNA: TGTGCCAGCCGAGGGACAGGTTTGCGCCCTGAAGCTTTCTTT; CDR3: CASRGTGLRPEAFF; D: TRBD1; size: .; V: TRBV7-2; J: TRBJ1-1
DNA: TGCGCCAGCAGCTTAAGGGGGTATGGCTACACCTTC; CDR3: CASSLRGYGYTF; D: .; size: .; V: TRBV5-1; J: TRBJ1-2
DNA: TGTGCCAGTAGTATATCGGGACAGGGGACCTACGAGCAGTACTTC; CDR3: CASSISGQGTYEQYF; D: TRBD1; size: few; V: TRBV19; J: TRBJ2-7
DNA: TGTGCCAGCAGTGACCGACAGGGGATTCACTATGGCTACACCTTC; CDR3: CASSDRQGIHYGYTF; D: TRBD1; size: .; V: TRBV25-1; J: TRBJ1-2
DNA: TGTGCCAGCAGCTTATGGCCAACAGGGAATGGGGAGACCCAGTACTTC; CDR3: CASSLWPTGNGETQYF; D: .; size: .; V: TRBV7-9; J: TRBJ2-5
DNA: TGCGCCAGCAGCCGGGTTGGCGGGGAGCTGTTTTTT; CDR3: CASSRVGGELFF; D: .; size: .; V: TRBV5-1; J: TRBJ2-2
DNA: TGTGCCTGGAGTGGCCTTCCGGTCCCCACTGAAGCTTTCTTT; CDR3: CAWSGLPVPTEAFF; D: .; size: .; V: TRBV30; J: TRBJ1-1
DNA: TGTGCCAGCAGTTACTATGGCAATAGCAATCAGCCCCAGCATTTT; CDR3: CASSYYGNSNQPQHF; D: .; size: .; V: TRBV6-6; J: TRBJ1-5
DNA: TGTGCCAGCAGCCTCAGGTCGCCCTACGAGCAGTACTTC; CDR3: CASSLRSPYEQYF; D: .; size: .; V: TRBV27; J: TRBJ2-7
DNA: TGCGCCAGCAGTCACTCCGGACAGGGTCAAAGGCACGAGCAGTACTTC; CDR3: CASSHSGQGQRHEQYF; D: TRBD1; size: .; V: TRBV23-1; J: TRBJ2-7
DNA: TGTGCCAGCAGTACAAGGGGACAGGGAGGAGAAAAACTGTTTTTT; CDR3: CASSTRGQGGEKLFF; D: TRBD1; size: .; V: TRBV6-5; J: TRBJ1-4
DNA: TGTGCCACCAGCAGAGCCCTAGCGGGGGGATCCTACGAGCAGTACTTC; CDR3: CATSRALAGGSYEQYF; D: TRBD2; size: .; V: TRBV15; J: TRBJ2-7
DNA: TGCGCCAGCAGTAGCCGGGACAGGGACGAGCAGTACTTC; CDR3: CASSSRDRDEQYF; D: TRBD1; size: .; V: TRBV10-1; J: TRBJ2-7
DNA: TGTGCCAGTAGTGCGTCAGGGTATCAGCCCCAGCATTTT; CDR3: CASSASGYQPQHF; D: .; size: .; V: TRBV19; J: TRBJ1-5
DNA: TGTGCCAGCAGCTTGAACGGGGTCGAGACCCAGTACTTC; CDR3: CASSLNGVETQYF; D: .; size: .; V: TRBV5-6; J: TRBJ2-5
DNA: TGTGCCAGCAGTGAACAGGGGGCTGGGGTGAACACTGAAGCTTTCTTT; CDR3: CASSEQGAGVNTEAFF; D: TRBD1; size: .; V: TRBV2; J: TRBJ1-1
DNA: TGTGCCAGCTTGGGCCTGACAGAGACCCAGTACTTC; CDR3: CASLGLTETQYF; D: .; size: .; V: TRBV5-8; J: TRBJ2-5
DNA: TGTGCCAGCTCACCACCGCAGGGGTATGGCTACACCTTC; CDR3: CASSPPQGYGYTF; D: .; size: once; V: TRBV18; J: TRBJ1-2
DNA: TGTGCCAGCAGTAGTTCGGGGGAGGCGAACACCGGGGAGCTGTTTTTT; CDR3: CASSSSGEANTGELFF; D: .; size: .; V: TRBV28; J: TRBJ2-2
DNA: TGTGCCAGCAGCCCACCCGAGGGGGCCCACACAGATACGCAGTATTTT; CDR3: CASSPPEGAHTDTQYF; D: TRBD1; size: .; V: TRBV7-9; J: TRBJ2-3
DNA: TGTGCCAGCAGCTTACTACAGGGAGGAAACACCATATATTTT; CDR3: CASSLLQGGNTIYF; D: .; size: .; V: TRBV7-2; J: TRBJ1-3
DNA: TGCGCCAGCAGCTTAACAGGTAGCACTGAAGCTTTCTTT; CDR3: CASSLTGSTEAFF; D: .; size: .; V: TRBV5-1; J: TRBJ1-1
DNA: TGTGCCAGCAGCGTAGGGAAGACAACCTTTTCTGGCTACCCCTTC; CDR3: CASSVGKTTFSGYPF; D: .; size: .; V: TRBV9; J: TRBJ1-2
DNA: TGTGCCACCAGCAGAGCAGGCGACTATGGCTACACCTTC; CDR3: CATSRAGDYGYTF; D: .; size: .; V: TRBV15; J: TRBJ1-2
DNA: TGTGCCAGTAGTCGTGCGGCGGCGGGGGAAAACTCCTACGAGCAGTACTTC; CDR3: CASSRAAAGENSYEQYF; D: TRBD2; size: .; V: TRBV19; J: TRBJ2-7
DNA: TGCGCCAGCAGCTTGGCCAGGGGGATAAGTGAAAAACTGTTTTTT; CDR3: CASSLARGISEKLFF; D: TRBD1; size: few; V: TRBV5-1; J: TRBJ1-4
DNA: TGCGCCAGCCTAAGGAGTAGCCACTCCTACGAGCAGTACTTC; CDR3: CASLRSSHSYEQYF; D: .; size: .; V: TRBV10-1; J: TRBJ2-7
DNA: TGTGCCATCAGTGAGTCGATCCGGGGACCCCAGCATTTT; CDR3: CAISESIRGPQHF; D: .; size: .; V: TRBV10-3; J: TRBJ1-5
DNA: TGTGCCAGTAGACGACTAGCGGGAGAAGAGACCCAGTACTTC; CDR3: CASRRLAGEETQYF; D: TRBD2; size: .; V: TRBV19; J: TRBJ2-5
DNA: TGTGCCTGGAGTGTGGACTCGGCATCCCTAATCAATTCACCCCTCCACTTT; CDR3: CAWSVDSASLINSPLHF; D: .; size: once; V: TRBV30; J: TRBJ1-6
DNA: TGTGCCAGCAGGCCGGGACAGATGAACACTGAAGCTTTCTTT; CDR3: CASRPGQMNTEAFF; D: TRBD1; size: .; V: TRBV6-5; J: TRBJ1-1
DNA: TGTGCCTGGAGTGGATCGGGACAGGGAGACAAAAACATTCAGTACTTC; CDR3: CAWSGSGQGDKNIQYF; D: TRBD1; size: .; V: TRBV30; J: TRBJ2-4
DNA: TGTGCCAGCAGCCGGGAAGGACGGCAAGAGACCCAGTACTTC; CDR3: CASSREGRQETQYF; D: .; size: few; V: TRBV6-5; J: TRBJ2-5
DNA: TGTGCCATCAGAGAATCAGGGGTATCTGGGGCCAACGTCCTGACTTTC; CDR3: CAIRESGVSGANVLTF; D: .; size: few; V: TRBV10-3; J: TRBJ2-6
DNA: TGTGCCAGCAGCGTAGTGGGGGGTTCCACAGATACGCAGTATTTT; CDR3: CASSVVGGSTDTQYF; D: .; size: .; V: TRBV9; J: TRBJ2-3
DNA: TGTGCCAGCAGCGGCCCTGGTCGGACTACACGCACAGATACGCAGTATTTT; CDR3: CASSGPGRTTRTDTQYF; D: .; size: few; V: TRBV5-4; J: TRBJ2-3
DNA: TGTGCCAGCAGTTACACTACGTCTGGAAACACCATATATTTT; CDR3: CASSYTTSGNTIYF; D: .; size: .; V: TRBV6-5; J: TRBJ1-3
DNA: TGCGCCAGCAGCTTGGGAACTAGCGGGAGAGAGACCCAGTACTTC; CDR3: CASSLGTSGRETQYF; D: TRBD2; size: .; V: TRBV5-1; J: TRBJ2-5
DNA: TGTGCCAGCAGCTTCCCCGGGACAGAGGGGATCAGGTCTGGAAACACCATATATTTT; CDR3: CASSFPGTEGIRSGNTIYF; D: TRBD1; size: few; V: TRBV5-8; J: TRBJ1-3
DNA: TGTGCCAGCAGTGATCACCAGGGTTCCCACGAGCAGTACTTC; CDR3: CASSDHQGSHEQYF; D: .; size: once; V: TRBV25-1; J: TRBJ2-7
DNA: TGTGCCAGCAGCGAGGGGACAGGGGTCAACTATGGCTACACCTTC; CDR3: CASSEGTGVNYGYTF; D: TRBD1; size: once; V: TRBV9; J: TRBJ1-2
DNA: TGTGCCACGTCATACGCGGACAGGGGAGTATTGGCTTTCTTT; CDR3: CATSYADRGVLAFF; D: TRBD1; size: .; V: TRBV10-3; J: TRBJ1-1
DNA: TGTGCCAGTAGCTCCCCTCACACAACTGAAGCTTTCTTT; CDR3: CASSSPHTTEAFF; D: .; size: .; V: TRBV19; J: TRBJ1-1